The clone carrying this T cell receptor (beta chain) was picked up many times. The antigen is not known. The data stem from a study of early T cells in non-severe SARS-CoV-2 infection. Study-level information: Investigators sequenced bulk RNA drawn from unsorted whole blood, and chains remained unpaired. Whole-study findings and limits: CD4 and private specificities were missed by VDJdb matching, which favored anti-spike CD8 responses.

The TCR library protocol was used to attach unique molecular identifiers. These identifiers were attached to individual cDNA molecules. TCRdb called the 5' RACE reads again in MiXCR, with one record for every CDR3 protein. The sample lists about 30,000 distinct CDR3 sequences, about 5.7% occurring once. V gave up 2 bases and J gave up 2 bases, with 10 bases separating them. The germline V gene has CDR1 MNHEY and CDR2 SVGAGI. The CDR3 length is 15 residues. This TCR came from an adult who was a healthcare worker with PCR-confirmed SARS-CoV-2 infection or an uninfected control (not recorded which). The chain is built from TRBV6-5 and TRBJ1-3, with D unclear. The sequencing sample was made of whole blood. CDR3 in amino acids: CASSYGGIPGNTIYF. CDR3 sequence (DNA): TGTGCCAGCAGTTACGGCGGGATCCCTGGAAACACCATATATTTT.